This TCR beta chain was captured by sequencing in a study of blood T cell repertoires in COVID-19. Overall study context: Collection of acute and convalescent COVID-19 samples took place in the United States, Italy and Spain.

Repertoires were generated with immunoSEQ multiplex PCR, while TCRdb's copy carries only in-frame clones and drops some. Of approximately 170,000 clones detected, about 88% appear once; the ten largest clones hold 2% to 3%. There are 13 residues in the CDR3. Trimming removed 3 bases at V and 4 bases at J, with 7 bases between. The gene calls are TRBV12-3 or TRBV12-4 and TRBJ1-3, with D unresolved. What was sequenced was peripheral blood. The TCR was taken from a woman over 75 with COVID-19, enrolled during active disease. The CDR3 here is CASSFFLGNTIYF. The CDR3 DNA follows: TGTGCCAGCAGTTTTTTCCTAGGAAACACCATATATTTT.